These 16 T cell receptor beta chains share one sample of origin, sequenced in a study of neurological immune-mediated disorders. TCRdb itself ran the 5' RACE reads through MiXCR, one entry per CDR3 protein. The table lists more than 20,000 distinct CDR3 sequences, 2% to 2.5% of them singletons, with 2% to 2.5% in the top ten. The source material was PBMCs. These receptors originate from a woman in her fifties or sixties with multiple sclerosis.

At least ten counts were recorded for this clonotype. This chain connects TRBV27 to TRBJ2-1, with D maybe TRBD1 (6 bases). V dropped 4 bases and J dropped 9 bases, with 10 bases sitting between them. The CDR3 is made up of 12 amino acids. Germline V gives CDR1 MNHEY, CDR2 SMNVEV (reference sequence). The CDR3 DNA sequence: TGTGCCAGCAGTTCACAGGGATCTGAGCAGTTCTTC. Translated: CASSSQGSEQFF.

This clonotype was seen at least ten times. The chain recombines TRBV7-9 with TRBJ2-7; D unclear. Germline V gene lookup returns CDR1 SEHNR and CDR2 FQNEAQ (reference sequence). The CDR3 extends over 14 amino acids. V was trimmed by 3 bases and J by 3 bases, leaving 12 bases between them. The CDR3 DNA reads TGTGCCAGCAGCTTGCAGTCAGGAAGCTACGAGCAGTACTTC. It specifies CASSLQSGSYEQYF.

This clonotype rates as medium-sized. The chain has TRBV12-3 or TRBV12-4 and TRBJ1-2; D is unclear. CDR3 size: 13 residues. V was clipped by 5 bases and J by 4 bases, with 11 bases between them. Written as DNA, the CDR3 is TGTGCCAGCAGTCTCACTGAGGGCTATGGCTACACCTTC. It is translated as CASSLTEGYGYTF.

This clonotype has ten or more counts. V and J are TRBV12-3 or TRBV12-4 and TRBJ1-2; tentative D call: TRBD1 (5 bases). V lost 8 bases and J lost 8, with 9 bases in between. The CDR3 is 10 residues long. The CDR3 here is CASGDRGYTF. The CDR3 DNA reads TGTGCCAGCGGGGACCGGGGCTACACCTTC.

In its sample, this clonotype was seen many times. The gene calls are TRBV20-1 and TRBJ2-7, with D hard to call. V dropped 6 bases and J dropped 2 bases, with 20 bases sitting between them. This CDR3 is 15 amino acids long. Germline V lookup: CDR1 DFQATT, CDR2 SNEGSKA (reference sequence). CDR3 DNA: TGCAGTGCCAACAATCTTGACCATTTCCCCTACGAGCAGTACTTC. Translation gives CSANNLDHFPYEQYF.

This clonotype occurred many times. The J gene is TRBJ2-7, the V gene TRBV10-3; no reliable D call. Between the trimmed V and J ends, which lost 10 bases and 2 bases, there was a span of 24 bases. CDR3 length: 16 residues. The V gene's germline CDR1 is ENHRY and CDR2 SYGVKD. The CDR3 is CATLPRTGQDTYEQYF. The CDR3 DNA is TGTGCCACCCTCCCCCGCACCGGGCAGGATACCTACGAGCAGTACTTC.

This clonotype was recorded at least ten times. This rearrangement joins TRBV11-2 to TRBJ2-5; perhaps TRBD2 as D (6 bases). The V gene lost 5 bases and the J gene lost 7 bases, with 20 bases spanning the gap. The CDR3 is 15 residues long. Germline loops: CDR1 SGHAT, CDR2 FQNNGV. In DNA, the CDR3 is TGTGCCAGCAGCCCCGGGACTCTGGTTGGCGGGACCCAGTACTTC. Protein product: CASSPGTLVGGTQYF. Together with reference TRBV11-2 and TRBJ2-5, the CDR3 gives the full variable domain: EAGVAQSPRYKIIEKRQSVAFWCNPISGHATLYWYQQILGQGPKLLIQFQNNGVVDDSQLPKDRFSAERLKGVDSTLKIQPAKLEDSAVYLCASSPGTLVGGTQYFGPGTRLLVL.

This clonotype was detected ten times or more. The rearrangement uses TRBV20-1 and TRBJ2-1; the D is unclear. V lost 5 bases and J lost 7, with 18 bases in between. CDR3 length equals 14 residues. The germline V gene has CDR1 DFQATT and CDR2 SNEGSKA (reference sequence). In DNA form, the CDR3 reads TGCAGTGCTGACGGATCCGGGTCCTTAAATGAGCAGTTCTTC. Translation: CSADGSGSLNEQFF.

This clonotype was recorded at least ten times. The chain combines TRBV5-1 with TRBJ2-2; D is uncertain. Trimming cost V 0 bases and J 0 bases, with 6 bases left between them. CDR1 is SGHRS and CDR2 is YFSETQ in the germline V gene. This CDR3 contains 15 residues. The CDR3 DNA reads as TGCGCCAGCAGCTTGGACAGCTCGAACACCGGGGAGCTGTTTTTT. Protein product: CASSLDSSNTGELFF.

This clonotype came up many times. This chain uses TRBV27 with TRBJ2-7; the D is unclear. V lost 2 bases, J lost 2 bases, and 10 bases lay in between. Germline V gives CDR1 MNHEY, CDR2 SMNVEV (reference sequence). This CDR3 is 14 amino acids long. The CDR3 protein is CASSLGQTTYEQYF. CDR3 sequence (DNA): TGTGCCAGCAGTTTAGGCCAGACCACCTACGAGCAGTACTTC.

This clonotype occurred many times. V is TRBV4-3 and J is TRBJ2-3, with no clear D. V lost 3 bases to trimming and J lost 1 base, with 14 bases between them. CDR1 and CDR2 (germline): LGHNA, YSLEER. The length of the CDR3 is 16 residues. The CDR3 region is CASSHQLEPGTDTQYF. The CDR3 bases are TGCGCCAGCAGCCACCAGCTAGAGCCTGGCACAGATACGCAGTATTTT.

This clonotype was counted at least ten times. This sequence joins TRBV10-3 and TRBJ2-7, with no clear D. Per germline, CDR1 ENHRY and CDR2 SYGVKD. V was cut by 6 bases and J by 1 base, with 13 bases left in between. CDR3 size: 14 residues. This chain's CDR3 is CAISGNAESYEQYF. The CDR3 DNA reads TGTGCCATCAGCGGAAACGCAGAATCCTACGAGCAGTACTTC.

This clonotype has ten or more counts. The chain combines TRBV20-1 with TRBJ1-2; no clear D gene. With 4 bases removed from V and 3 bases from J, the gap between germline ends came to 9 bases. Germline-derived CDR1 and CDR2 are DFQATT and SNEGSKA (reference sequence). The CDR3 covers 12 residues. The CDR3 nucleotides read TGCAGTGCTAAACAGCTTTACTATGGCTACACCTTC. Translation: CSAKQLYYGYTF.

The table lists this clonotype with many counts. This rearrangement joins TRBV20-1 to TRBJ1-5; 7 bases agree with TRBD1. The CDR3 has 15 amino acids. CDR1 is DFQATT and CDR2 is SNEGSKA in the germline V gene (reference sequence). V shed 0 bases, J shed 3 bases, and the junction held 5 bases outside the gene matches. CDR3 bases: TGCAGTGCTAGAGAAACAGGGGTGTTCAATCAGCCCCAGCATTTT. Its translation is CSARETGVFNQPQHF.

This clonotype was recorded at least ten times. The chain uses TRBV9 and TRBJ1-4; D remains ambiguous. The length of the CDR3 is 16 residues. Between the trimmed V and J ends, which lost 6 bases and 0 bases, there was a span of 15 bases. The V gene's germline CDR1 is SGDLS and CDR2 YYNGEE. For the CDR3, the DNA is TGTGCCAGCATCCCTCGACTCGCCGCAACTAATGAAAAACTGTTTTTT. Protein sequence: CASIPRLAATNEKLFF.

This clonotype was seen repeatedly, ten times or more. The chain employs TRBV7-6 and TRBJ2-1; D remains ambiguous. Germline V gene lookup returns CDR1 SGHVS and CDR2 FNYEAQ. This CDR3 spans 17 amino acids. Trimming removed 8 bases at V and 4 bases at J, with 24 bases between. The CDR3 DNA sequence: TGTGCCAGCGGCTCTTGGGCGGCCTCTACCGATTACAATGAGCAGTTCTTC. Encoded protein: CASGSWAASTDYNEQFF.